This T cell receptor beta chain is drawn from a study of cytomegalovirus exposure and HLA in healthy donors. Study details: The early release's HLA-typed donors yielded 80 million to 95 million unique TCRs.

PCR involved 60 Vbeta and 13 Jbeta primers. TCRdb's table, derived via immunoSEQ multiplex PCR, lists solely in-frame clones and lacks some. Of approximately 140,000 clones in the sample, approximately 72% were seen once. The sequenced sample was PBMCs. The receptor was derived from a woman aged 55-70 years in good health and CMV-seronegative.

CDR3: CASSLLGQITDTQYF. In nucleotides, the CDR3 is TGTGCCAGTAGTCTCCTGGGACAAATCACAGATACGCAGTATTTT. The chain carries TRBV19 and TRBJ2-3; possible D gene TRBD1, 6 bases. CDR3 size: 15 residues. V lost 5 bases to trimming and J lost 2 bases, with 14 bases between them. Per germline, CDR1 LNHDA and CDR2 SQIVND (reference sequence).